This TCR beta chain was sequenced during a study of blood T cell repertoires in COVID-19 (TCRdb year 2020). For context, the study as a whole: Samples from collaborators originated in the United States, Italy and Spain and spanned both the acute and convalescent phases of COVID-19. Sample metadata almost always included a de-identified subject ID, COVID-19 status, age in years and sex. The samples were drawn from the first 160 participants of the ongoing ImmuneRACE study and from over a thousand subjects provided by 6 global collaborators. The repertoires were released in a freely available public database meant as a resource for research on the immune response to SARS-CoV-2. The prospective study material was composed of cDNA or gDNA derived from T cells, B-cell-depleted T cells, or PBMCs. Deeply sampled blood TCRbeta repertoires from subjects exposed to, actively infected with, or recovered from COVID-19 were included in the dataset. Where available, HLA class I and class II types were obtained from metadata supplied by the sample provider rather than from assay-based typing. Overall results and qualifications from the work: How much clinical and demographic metadata was included differed by source and by participant, and the metadata was provided uncurated.

This clone occurred a few times. The antigen it recognizes is unknown. Per-nucleotide qualities are absent, and no much larger clonotype sits a single base away. Enrolling through a virtual design, the prospective study's participants ranged in age from about 18 to 89 years and lived across 20 to 25 United States geographic areas. Cohort assignment in the prospective study relied on participant-reported clinical history from a screening survey and a study questionnaire. For ImmuneRACE Cohort 3, a participant was defined as recovered based on two consecutive negative NP/OP PCR tests, clearance by a healthcare professional, or resolution of symptoms. In the prospective study, mobile phlebotomists collected whole blood, serum and a nasopharyngeal or oropharyngeal swab from each participant. Additional blood draws and questionnaires over an approximately 2-month period could optionally be provided by prospective study participants. Prospective study blood samples were shipped either frozen or at room temperature before DNA extraction.

The immunoSEQ Assay, a bias-controlled multiplex PCR, was used to amplify TCRbeta CDR3 regions from genomic DNA. In the paper's pipeline: Within the assay, amplification of reference gene primers was used to estimate how many nucleated cells each sample contained. Sequence reads were collapsed and filtered to measure the absolute abundance of every unique TCRbeta CDR3 rearrangement. For each sample, productive Simpson clonality was calculated as the square root of Simpson's diversity index over productive rearrangements. TCRdb stores this immuneACCESS table with in-frame sequences only. Part of the clones is absent; in the studies checked, under half of the shortfall reflects unresolved V genes, and no reason is known for the rest. From that table come the V and J calls and clone size; the DNA was used to work out D and trimming. Within this sample are around 200,000 clones, with 85% of them counted one time only. The ten largest account for under 20% of the sample.

CDR3 length: 14 amino acids, cysteine to phenylalanine. Kept here is only the CDR3 DNA, which spans 42 bases and is read in frame from base 1. The germline V gene encodes CDR1 LNHDA and CDR2 SQIVND (reference sequence). The V end gives up 9 bases and the J end 8 bases, leaving 11 bases in the junction not matched to a gene. Recombination joined TRBV19 with TRBJ2-1, with 9 middle bases fitting TRBD1. The receptor's source is a man aged 35-49 years who had recovered from COVID-19. Sequenced: PBMCs or T cells enriched from blood (not recorded which). The DNA sequence is given as TGTGCCAGCACCGACAGGGGGGGGAGCGATGAGCAGTTCTTC. It encodes CASTDRGGSDEQFF.